Described below is a single TCR beta chain sequence and its context. There is no known antigen for this receptor. There are no base qualities to consult, and no much larger clone falls within one base. Six healthy women forming three monozygous twin pairs were used as donors. All three twin pairs had been reared together and were thought likely to have met the same infectious agents and vaccines. TCR cDNA libraries were prepared from RNA that was isolated from peripheral blood mononuclear cells. The CDR3, cysteine through phenylalanine, is 14 amino acids long. CDR3 DNA only is kept here, 42 bases in frame from base 1. CDR1 and CDR2, looked up from the germline V gene (reference sequence), are LNHDA and SQIVND. A distance of 10 bases separates the germline ends of V and J, which lose 4 bases and 1 base respectively. The sample is drawn from a study of identical twins' blood T cells (dated by TCRdb to 2013 to 2014). In the study overall: Around 50 million Illumina reads were obtained across 12 libraries, of which six were alpha-chain libraries and six were beta-chain libraries. To assess how genetics influences repertoire formation, the study used next-generation sequencing to compare the TCR alpha and beta chain repertoires of three pairs of monozygous twins. Summary of the overall study and its limitations: The count of CDR3 clonotypes shared by two donors depended mainly on the product of the two donors' cloneset sizes, and twins did not clearly depart from this trend. Environmental influences could not be excluded as an explanation for twin similarity, since twins were reared together. Twin pairs were reported to be markedly more alike in V gene usage than unrelated donors were, even when looking at non-selected out-of-frame TCRbeta clonotypes. The proposed role of the TCRalpha J segment in MHC recognition during thymic selection was stated to require validation by independent studies. Among the most abundant TCRbeta clonotypes, each donor shared more CDR3 sequences with her twin than with unrelated donors.

Receptor libraries were prepared by 5' RACE. TCRdb names Illumina Genome Analyzer IIx as the instrument used. RNA-based TCR cDNA libraries were prepared by a previously described protocol with several modifications. To prevent cross-contamination, sample-specific barcodes were introduced on both ends of each TCR cDNA library during cDNA synthesis and amplification. On the authors' methods: Between about 95,000 and nearly 550,000 clonotypes were identified per individual, and roughly 2.2 to 3.6 million CDR3-containing reads were obtained per library. Reads with improper barcode index combinations were discarded, after which clonesets were built for each library with the MiTCR software. While assembling CDR3 clonotypes, MiTCR filtered or rescued low-quality reads and corrected PCR and sequencing errors. Artificial out-of-frame clonotypes were removed by being mapped to in-frame sequences, with one indel in the CDR3 allowed. Similarity of V and J gene usage between donors was measured as Jensen-Shannon divergence divided by mean entropy. TCRdb took the public reads, trimmed them with fastp at Q25, ran MiXCR for clone calling and kept in-frame beta chains. CDR3 protein duplicates are merged, each entry listing the most common genes and DNA. The V and J calls reflect TCRdb's pipeline rather than the authors' work. Within this sample are roughly 340,000 distinct CDR3 sequences, with under 30% of them counted one time only. The top ten clones comprise about 6% of the sample.

This chain joins TRBV19 to TRBJ1-1, with the D gene not confidently named. The material sequenced was PBMCs. The source of this sequence is a woman aged 18-55 years in good health. The CDR3 sequence is CASSRSMGNTEAFF. The nucleotide sequence is given as TGTGCCAGTAGTAGATCGATGGGGAACACTGAAGCTTTCTTT.